This T cell receptor (beta chain) was identified in a study of cytomegalovirus exposure and HLA in healthy donors. The study, taken as a whole, reports: Earlier analysis found most TCR beta V segments productive about 90% or about 30% of the time.

The V end lost 3 bases, the J end lost 0 bases, and 7 bases lay between the germline ends. The CDR3 contains 13 residues. Germline lookup yields CDR1 SGHRS and CDR2 YFSETQ. PCR used 60 Vbeta primers and 13 Jbeta primers. Only in-frame clones appear in the TCRdb table, and some are missing; sequencing was by immunoSEQ multiplex PCR. This repertoire shows around 150,000 clones, approximately 71% found once; its top ten account for over 1.2%. On this clone: Its target is not known.

The chain joins TRBV5-1 to TRBJ2-7; no clear D gene. This receptor was obtained from a man aged 45-60 years in good health and CMV-seronegative. Sequencing was done on a sample of PBMCs. The CDR3 region has the DNA TGCGCCAGCAGCTATATGTCCTCCTACGAGCAGTACTTC. This codes for CASSYMSSYEQYF.